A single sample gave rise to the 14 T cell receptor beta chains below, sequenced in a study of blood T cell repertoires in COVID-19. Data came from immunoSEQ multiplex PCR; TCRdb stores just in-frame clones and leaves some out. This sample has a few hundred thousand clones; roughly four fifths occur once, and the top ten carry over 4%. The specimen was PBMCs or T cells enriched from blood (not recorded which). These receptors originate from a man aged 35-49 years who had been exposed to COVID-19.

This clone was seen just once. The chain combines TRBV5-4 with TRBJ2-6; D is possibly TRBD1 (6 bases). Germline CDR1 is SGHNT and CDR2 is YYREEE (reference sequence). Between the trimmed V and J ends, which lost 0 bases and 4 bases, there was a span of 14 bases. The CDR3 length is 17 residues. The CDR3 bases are TGTGCCAGCAGCTTGGAGGCAGGGGCTCTGGGGGCCAACGTCCTGACTTTC. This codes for CASSLEAGALGANVLTF. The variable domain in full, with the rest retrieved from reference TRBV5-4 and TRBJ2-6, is ETGVTQSPTHLIKTRGQQVTLRCSSQSGHNTVSWYQQALGQGPQFIFQYYREEENGRGNFPPRFSGLQFPNYSSELNVNALELDDSALYLCASSLEAGALGANVLTFGAGSRLTVL.

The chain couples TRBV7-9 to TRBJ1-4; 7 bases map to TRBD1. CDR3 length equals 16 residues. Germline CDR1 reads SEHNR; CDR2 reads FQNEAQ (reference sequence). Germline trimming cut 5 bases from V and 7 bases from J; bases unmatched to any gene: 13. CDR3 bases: TGTGCCAGCAGCCGAATCCAGGGGGTTGGTGGTGAAAAACTGTTTTTT. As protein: CASSRIQGVGGEKLFF. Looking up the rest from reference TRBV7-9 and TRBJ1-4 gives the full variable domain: DTGVSQNPRHKITKRGQNVTFRCDPISEHNRLYWYRQTLGQGPEFLTYFQNEAQLEKSRLLSDRFSAERPKGSFSTLEIQRTEQGDSAMYLCASSRIQGVGGEKLFFGSGTQLSVL.

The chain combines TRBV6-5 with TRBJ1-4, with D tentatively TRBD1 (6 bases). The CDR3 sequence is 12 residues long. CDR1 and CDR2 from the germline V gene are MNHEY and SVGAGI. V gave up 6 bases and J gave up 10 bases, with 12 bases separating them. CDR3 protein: CASRGTGTKLFF. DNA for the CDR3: TGTGCCAGCAGGGGAACAGGGACAAAACTGTTTTTT.

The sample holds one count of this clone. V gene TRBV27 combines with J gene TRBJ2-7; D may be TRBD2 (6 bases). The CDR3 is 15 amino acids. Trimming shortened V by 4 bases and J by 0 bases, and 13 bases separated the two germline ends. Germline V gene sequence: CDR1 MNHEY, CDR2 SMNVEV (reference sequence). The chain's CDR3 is CASSWDGRSSYEQYF. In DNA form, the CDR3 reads TGTGCCAGCAGTTGGGACGGGAGAAGCTCCTACGAGCAGTACTTC.

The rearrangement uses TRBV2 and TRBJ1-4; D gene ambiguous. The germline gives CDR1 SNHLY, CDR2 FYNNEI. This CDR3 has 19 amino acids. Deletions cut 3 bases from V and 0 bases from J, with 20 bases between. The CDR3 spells CASSDLLYGDPATNEKLFF. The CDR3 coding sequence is TGTGCCAGCAGTGACCTCCTCTACGGGGATCCTGCAACTAATGAAAAACTGTTTTTT.

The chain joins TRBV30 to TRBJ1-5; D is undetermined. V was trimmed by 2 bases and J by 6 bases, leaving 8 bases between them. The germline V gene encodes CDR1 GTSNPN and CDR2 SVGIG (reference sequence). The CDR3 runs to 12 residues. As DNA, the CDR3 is TGTGCCTGGAGTCGGGATTCTCAGCCCCAGCATTTT. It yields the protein CAWSRDSQPQHF.

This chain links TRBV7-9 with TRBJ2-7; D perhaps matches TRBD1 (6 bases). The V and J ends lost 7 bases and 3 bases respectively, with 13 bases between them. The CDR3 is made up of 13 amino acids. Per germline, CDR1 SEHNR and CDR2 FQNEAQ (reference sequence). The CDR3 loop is CASTLDRYYEQYF. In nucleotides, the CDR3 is TGTGCCAGCACCCTAGACAGGTACTACGAGCAGTACTTC.

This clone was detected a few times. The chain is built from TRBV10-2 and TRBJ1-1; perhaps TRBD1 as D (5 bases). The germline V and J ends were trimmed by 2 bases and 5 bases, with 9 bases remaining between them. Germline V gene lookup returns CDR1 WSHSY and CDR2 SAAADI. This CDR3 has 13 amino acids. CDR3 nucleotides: TGCGCCAGCAGTGAGACTCGGGGGACTGAAGCTTTCTTT. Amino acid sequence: CASSETRGTEAFF.

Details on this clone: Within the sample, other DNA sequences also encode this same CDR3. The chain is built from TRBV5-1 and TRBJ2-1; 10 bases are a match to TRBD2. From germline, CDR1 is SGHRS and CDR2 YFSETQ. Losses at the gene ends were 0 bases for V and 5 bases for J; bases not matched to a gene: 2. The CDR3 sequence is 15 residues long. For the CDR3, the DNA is TGCGCCAGCAGCTTGGAGCTAGCGGGGGACAATGAGCAGTTCTTC. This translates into CASSLELAGDNEQFF. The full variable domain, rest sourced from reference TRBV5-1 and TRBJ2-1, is KAGVTQTPRYLIKTRGQQVTLSCSPISGHRSVSWYQQTPGQGLQFLFEYFSETQRNKGNFPGRFSGRQFSNSRSEMNVSTLELGDSALYLCASSLELAGDNEQFFGPGTRLTVL.

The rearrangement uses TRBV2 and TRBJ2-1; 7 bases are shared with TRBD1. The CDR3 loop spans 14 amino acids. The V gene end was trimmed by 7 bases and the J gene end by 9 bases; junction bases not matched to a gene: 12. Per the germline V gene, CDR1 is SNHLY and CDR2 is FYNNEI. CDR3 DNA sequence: TGTGCCAGCACGACACAGGGGAGCGGTGGTGAGCAGTTCTTC. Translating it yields CASTTQGSGGEQFF.

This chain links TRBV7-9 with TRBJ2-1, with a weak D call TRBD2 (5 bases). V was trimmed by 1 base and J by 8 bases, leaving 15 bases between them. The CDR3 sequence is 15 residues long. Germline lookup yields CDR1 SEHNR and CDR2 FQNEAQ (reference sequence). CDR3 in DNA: TGTGCCAGCAGCTTAGGTCAGCGCGAGAGGGATGAGCAGTTCTTC. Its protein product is CASSLGQRERDEQFF.

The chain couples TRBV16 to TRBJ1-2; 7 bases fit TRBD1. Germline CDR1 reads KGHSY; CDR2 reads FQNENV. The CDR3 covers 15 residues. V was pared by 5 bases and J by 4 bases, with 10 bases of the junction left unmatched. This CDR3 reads CASSSGTDPLYGYTF. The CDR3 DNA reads TGTGCCAGCAGCTCCGGGACAGACCCACTCTATGGCTACACCTTC.

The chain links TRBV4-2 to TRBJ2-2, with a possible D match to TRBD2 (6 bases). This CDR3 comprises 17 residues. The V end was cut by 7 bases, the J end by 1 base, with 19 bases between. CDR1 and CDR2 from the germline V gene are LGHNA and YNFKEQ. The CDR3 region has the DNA TGTGCCAGCAACCCCATCAATCGGCGGGAGAACACCGGGGAGCTGTTTTTT. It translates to CASNPINRRENTGELFF.

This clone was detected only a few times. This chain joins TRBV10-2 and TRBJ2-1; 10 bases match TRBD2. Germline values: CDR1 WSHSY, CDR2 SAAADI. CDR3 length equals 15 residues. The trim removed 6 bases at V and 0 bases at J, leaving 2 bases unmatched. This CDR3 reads CASRASGSSYNEQFF. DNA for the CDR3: TGCGCCAGCAGAGCTAGCGGGAGCTCCTACAATGAGCAGTTCTTC.